This TCR beta chain is drawn from a study of tumour-infiltrating T cells in Burkitt lymphoma (dated by TCRdb to the early 2020s). In the study overall: The Burkitt lymphoma cohort included just over 80 patients and covered every epidemiological subtype of the disease. When TCR repertoire data were correlated with clinical outcome, productive clonality turned out to predict both overall and progression-free survival, independent of established prognosticators, age at diagnosis among them. The full study reports these points: Numerous Burkitt lymphoma patients were found to share several public clonotypes, a finding suggesting shared tumour neoantigen selection that is absent from diffuse large B-cell lymphoma.

The CDR3 numbers 12 residues from cysteine through phenylalanine. Only the CDR3 portion is preserved as DNA: 36 bases, with reading frame beginning at the first base. Trimming at the junction amounts to 7 bases on V and 5 bases on J, and the germline ends lie 9 bases apart. The germline V gene yields SNHLY for CDR1 and FYNNEI for CDR2. On this clone itself: Its antigen is still unknown. The input lacks base qualities; no much larger clone sits a single base away.

The library came from the immunoSEQ multiplex PCR assay. What TCRdb holds here is the immuneACCESS table cut down to in-frame rearrangements. Part of the clones is not present; checked against another copy, under half of the missing clones reflect an unresolved V gene, and the others are unexplained. This sample gives over a thousand clones in total; approximately 99% of them show up just once. The ten largest clones add up to 1.3% of the sample. Sequences were obtained from tumor tissue. The chain is encoded by TRBV2 joined to TRBJ2-1; the D segment may tentatively be TRBD1 or TRBD2, each giving 5 matched bases. This clonotype was sampled from a human donor with Burkitt lymphoma. The CDR3 reads as follows: CASTGPDNEQFF. The nucleotide sequence reads TGTGCCAGCACGGGGCCCGACAATGAGCAGTTCTTC.